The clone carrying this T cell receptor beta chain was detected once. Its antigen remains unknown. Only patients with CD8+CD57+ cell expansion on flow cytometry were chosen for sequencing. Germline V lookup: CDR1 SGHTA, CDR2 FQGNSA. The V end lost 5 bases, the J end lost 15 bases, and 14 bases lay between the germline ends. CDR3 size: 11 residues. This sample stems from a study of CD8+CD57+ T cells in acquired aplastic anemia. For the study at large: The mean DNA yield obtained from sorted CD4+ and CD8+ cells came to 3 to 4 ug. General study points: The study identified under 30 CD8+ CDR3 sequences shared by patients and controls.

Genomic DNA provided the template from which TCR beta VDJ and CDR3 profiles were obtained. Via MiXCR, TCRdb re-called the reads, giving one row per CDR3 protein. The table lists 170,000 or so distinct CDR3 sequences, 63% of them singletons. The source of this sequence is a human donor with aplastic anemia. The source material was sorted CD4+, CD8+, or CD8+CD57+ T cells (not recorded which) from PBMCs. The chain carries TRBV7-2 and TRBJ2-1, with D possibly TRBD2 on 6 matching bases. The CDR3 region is CASSAQRVLFF. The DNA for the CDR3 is TGTGCCAGCAGCGCTCAGCGGGTACTGTTCTTC.